This T cell receptor (beta chain) appears in the sequencing data of a study of T cell responses to AZD1222 COVID-19 vaccine. V was cut by 7 bases and J by 15 bases, with 19 bases left in between. Germline assignment: CDR1 MNHNY and CDR2 SVGAGI (reference sequence). CDR3 length: 12 amino acids. TCRdb's copy holds only in-frame clones and misses some; the assay was immunoSEQ multiplex PCR. The data hold around 100,000 clones, with about 83% observed a single time. The specimen was peripheral blood, collected on day 0 of AZD1222 vaccination. The gene calls are TRBV6-6 and TRBJ2-1; D unclear. The origin of this receptor is an adult in good health. The CDR3 region is CASTLWRHRLFF. CDR3 DNA: TGTGCCAGCACCCTTTGGCGCCATCGACTGTTCTTC.